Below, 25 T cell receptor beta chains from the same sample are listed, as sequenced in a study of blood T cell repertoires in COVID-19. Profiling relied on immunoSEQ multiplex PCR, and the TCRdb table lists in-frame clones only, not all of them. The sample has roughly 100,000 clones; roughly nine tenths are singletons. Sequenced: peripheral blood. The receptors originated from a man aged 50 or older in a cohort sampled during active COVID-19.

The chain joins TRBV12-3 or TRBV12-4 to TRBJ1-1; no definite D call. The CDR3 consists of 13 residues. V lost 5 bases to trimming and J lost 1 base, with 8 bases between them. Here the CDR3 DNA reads TGTGCCAGCAGTCGGGGAGGGAACACTGAAGCTTTCTTT. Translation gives CASSRGGNTEAFF.

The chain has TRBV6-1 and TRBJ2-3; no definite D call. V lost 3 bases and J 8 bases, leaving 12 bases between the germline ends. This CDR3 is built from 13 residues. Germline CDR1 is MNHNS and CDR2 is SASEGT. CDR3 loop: CASSDRQVGTQYF. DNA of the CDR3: TGTGCCAGCAGTGACAGGCAAGTTGGTACGCAGTATTTT.

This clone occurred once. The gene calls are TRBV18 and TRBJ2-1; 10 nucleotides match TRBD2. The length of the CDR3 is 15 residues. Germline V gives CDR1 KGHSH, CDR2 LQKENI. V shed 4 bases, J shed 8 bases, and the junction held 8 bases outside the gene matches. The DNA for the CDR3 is TGTGCCAGCTCACAAGAGCGGGGGGGCCTAGATGAGCAGTTCTTC. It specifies CASSQERGGLDEQFF.

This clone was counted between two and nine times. Here the CDR3 reads CAKSTGVTRYTDTQYF. In DNA, the CDR3 is TGTGCCAAATCAACCGGGGTCACCCGTTACACAGATACGCAGTATTTT. V and J are TRBV27 and TRBJ2-3; D possibly corresponds to TRBD2 (5 bases). CDR1 is MNHEY and CDR2 is SMNVEV in the germline V gene (reference sequence). The V end was cut by 10 bases, the J end by 2 bases, with 22 bases between. This CDR3 spans 16 amino acids.

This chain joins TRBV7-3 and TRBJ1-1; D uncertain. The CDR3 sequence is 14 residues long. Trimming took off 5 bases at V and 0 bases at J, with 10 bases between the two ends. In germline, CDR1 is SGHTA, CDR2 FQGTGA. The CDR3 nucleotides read TGTGCCAGCAGCCACGGACTGATGAACACTGAAGCTTTCTTT. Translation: CASSHGLMNTEAFF.

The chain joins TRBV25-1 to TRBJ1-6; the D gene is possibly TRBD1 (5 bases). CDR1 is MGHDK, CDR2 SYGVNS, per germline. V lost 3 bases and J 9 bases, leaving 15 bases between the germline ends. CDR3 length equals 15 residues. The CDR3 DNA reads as TGTGCCAGCAGTGAGGACAACCGATGGGTTTCACCCCTCCACTTT. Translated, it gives CASSEDNRWVSPLHF.

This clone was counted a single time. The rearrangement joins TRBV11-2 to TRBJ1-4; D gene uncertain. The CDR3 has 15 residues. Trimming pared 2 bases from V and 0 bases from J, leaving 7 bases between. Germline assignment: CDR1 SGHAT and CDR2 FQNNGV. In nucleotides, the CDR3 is TGTGCCAGCAGCTTATTGGAGACAACTAATGAAAAACTGTTTTTT. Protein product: CASSLLETTNEKLFF.

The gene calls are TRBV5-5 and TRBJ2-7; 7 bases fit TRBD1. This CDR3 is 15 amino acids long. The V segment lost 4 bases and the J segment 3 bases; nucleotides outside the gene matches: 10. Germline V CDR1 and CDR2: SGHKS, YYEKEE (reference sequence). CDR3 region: CASSPWGTVFYEQYV. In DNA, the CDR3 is TGTGCCAGCAGCCCGTGGGGGACAGTTTTCTACGAGCAGTACGTC.

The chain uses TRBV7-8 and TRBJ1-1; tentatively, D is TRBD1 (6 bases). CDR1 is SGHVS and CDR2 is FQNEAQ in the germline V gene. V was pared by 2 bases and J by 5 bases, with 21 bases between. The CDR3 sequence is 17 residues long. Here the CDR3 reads CASSLYSGTTGGTEAFF. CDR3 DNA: TGTGCCAGCAGCTTATACTCCGGGACAACCGGTGGTACTGAAGCTTTCTTT.

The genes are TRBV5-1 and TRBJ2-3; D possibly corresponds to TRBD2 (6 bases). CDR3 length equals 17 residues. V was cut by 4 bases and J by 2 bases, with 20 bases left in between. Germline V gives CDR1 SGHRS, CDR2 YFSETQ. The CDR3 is CASSLTGTQIHTDTQYF. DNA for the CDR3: TGCGCCAGCAGCCTAACCGGGACTCAAATTCACACAGATACGCAGTATTTT.

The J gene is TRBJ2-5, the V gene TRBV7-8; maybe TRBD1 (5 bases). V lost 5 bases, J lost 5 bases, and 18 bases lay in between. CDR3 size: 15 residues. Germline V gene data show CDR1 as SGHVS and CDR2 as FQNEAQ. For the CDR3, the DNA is TGTGCCAGCAGCCCTCGGACATCCATCGGGGAGACCCAGTACTTC. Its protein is CASSPRTSIGETQYF.

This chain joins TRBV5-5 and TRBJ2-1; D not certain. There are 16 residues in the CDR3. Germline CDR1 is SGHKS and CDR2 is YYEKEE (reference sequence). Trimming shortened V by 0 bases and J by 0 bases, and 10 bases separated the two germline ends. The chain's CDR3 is CASSLDSTASYNEQFF. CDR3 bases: TGTGCCAGCAGCTTGGACTCTACCGCCTCCTACAATGAGCAGTTCTTC.

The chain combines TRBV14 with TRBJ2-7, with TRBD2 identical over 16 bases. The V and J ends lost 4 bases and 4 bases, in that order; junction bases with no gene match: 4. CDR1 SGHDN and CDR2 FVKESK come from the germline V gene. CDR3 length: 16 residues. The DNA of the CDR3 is TGTGCCAGCAGCCCGGGACTAGCGGGGGGGCCATACGAGCAGTACTTC. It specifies CASSPGLAGGPYEQYF.

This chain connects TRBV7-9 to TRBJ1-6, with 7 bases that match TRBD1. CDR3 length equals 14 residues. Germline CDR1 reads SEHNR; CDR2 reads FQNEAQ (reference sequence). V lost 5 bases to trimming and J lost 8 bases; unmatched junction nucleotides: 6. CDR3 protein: CASSPTGRDSPLHF. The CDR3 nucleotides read TGTGCCAGCAGCCCGACAGGGCGGGATTCACCCCTCCACTTT.

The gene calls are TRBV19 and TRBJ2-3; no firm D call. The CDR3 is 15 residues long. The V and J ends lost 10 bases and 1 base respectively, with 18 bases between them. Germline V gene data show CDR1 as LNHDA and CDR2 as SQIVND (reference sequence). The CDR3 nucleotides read TGTGCCACCACTCTAGGTTTCGTCGGCACAGATACGCAGTATTTT. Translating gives CATTLGFVGTDTQYF. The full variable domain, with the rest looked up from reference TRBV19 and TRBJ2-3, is DGGITQSPKYLFRKEGQNVTLSCEQNLNHDAMYWYRQDPGQGLRLIYYSQIVNDFQKGDIAEGYSVSREKKESFPLTVTSAQKNPTAFYLCATTLGFVGTDTQYFGPGTRLTVL.

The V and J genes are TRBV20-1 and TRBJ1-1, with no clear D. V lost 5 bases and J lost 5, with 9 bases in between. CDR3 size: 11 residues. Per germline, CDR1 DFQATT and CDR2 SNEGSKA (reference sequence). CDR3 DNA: TGCAGTGCTCGGCGGTCTACTGAAGCTTTCTTT. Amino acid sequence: CSARRSTEAFF.

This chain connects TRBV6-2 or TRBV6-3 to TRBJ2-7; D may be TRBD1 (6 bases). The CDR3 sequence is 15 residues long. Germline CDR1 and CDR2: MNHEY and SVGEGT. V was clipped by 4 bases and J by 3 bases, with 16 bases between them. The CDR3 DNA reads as TGTGCCAGCAGTTTCCCAGGGGAGAGGAACTACGAGCAGTACTTC. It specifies CASSFPGERNYEQYF.

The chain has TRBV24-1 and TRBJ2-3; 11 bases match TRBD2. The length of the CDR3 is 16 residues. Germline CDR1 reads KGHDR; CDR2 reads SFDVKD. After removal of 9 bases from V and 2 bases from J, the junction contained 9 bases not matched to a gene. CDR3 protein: CATSGIAGGYTDTQYF. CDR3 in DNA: TGTGCCACCTCTGGTATAGCGGGGGGGTACACAGATACGCAGTATTTT.

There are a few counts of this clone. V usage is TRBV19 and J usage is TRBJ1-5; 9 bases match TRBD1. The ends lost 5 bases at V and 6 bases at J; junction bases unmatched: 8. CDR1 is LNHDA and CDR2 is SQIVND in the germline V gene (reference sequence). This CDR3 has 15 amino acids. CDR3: CASSAPGQGIQPQHF. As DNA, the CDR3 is TGTGCCAGTAGTGCCCCCGGACAGGGGATTCAGCCCCAGCATTTT. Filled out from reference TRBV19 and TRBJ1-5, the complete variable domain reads DGGITQSPKYLFRKEGQNVTLSCEQNLNHDAMYWYRQDPGQGLRLIYYSQIVNDFQKGDIAEGYSVSREKKESFPLTVTSAQKNPTAFYLCASSAPGQGIQPQHFGDGTRLSIL.

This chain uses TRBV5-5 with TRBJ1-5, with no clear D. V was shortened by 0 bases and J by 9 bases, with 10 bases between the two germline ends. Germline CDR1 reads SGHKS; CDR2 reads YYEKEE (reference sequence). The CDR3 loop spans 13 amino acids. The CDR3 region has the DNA TGTGCCAGCAGCTTGGTCGGGTTGGGGCCCCAGCATTTT. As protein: CASSLVGLGPQHF. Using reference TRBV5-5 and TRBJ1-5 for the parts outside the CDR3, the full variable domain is DAGVTQSPTHLIKTRGQQVTLRCSPISGHKSVSWYQQVLGQGPQFIFQYYEKEERGRGNFPDRFSARQFPNYSSELNVNALLLGDSALYLCASSLVGLGPQHFGDGTRLSIL.

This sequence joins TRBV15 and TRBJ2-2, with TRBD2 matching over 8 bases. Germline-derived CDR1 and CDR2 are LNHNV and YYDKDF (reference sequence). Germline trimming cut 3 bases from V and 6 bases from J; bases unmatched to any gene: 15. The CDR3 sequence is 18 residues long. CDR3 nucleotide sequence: TGTGCCACCAGCAGCCCCGGGAGGGGGGGCAGTTTCGCCGGGGAGCTGTTTTTT. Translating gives CATSSPGRGGSFAGELFF.

CDR3 residues: CASRLQGGLSPLHF. In nucleotides, the CDR3 is TGTGCCAGCAGACTCCAGGGGGGCCTCTCACCCCTCCACTTT. The rearrangement uses TRBV6-6 and TRBJ1-6, with TRBD1 identical over 7 bases. The trim removed 6 bases at V and 10 bases at J, leaving 9 bases unmatched. Germline-derived CDR1 and CDR2 are MNHNY and SVGAGI (reference sequence). This CDR3 is built from 14 residues.

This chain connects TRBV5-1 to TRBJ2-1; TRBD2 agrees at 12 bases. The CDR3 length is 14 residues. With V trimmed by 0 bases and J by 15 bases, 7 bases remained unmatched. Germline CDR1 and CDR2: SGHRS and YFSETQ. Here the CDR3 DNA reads TGCGCCAGCAGCTTGGAACTAGCGGGGGGTACGCTGTTCTTC. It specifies CASSLELAGGTLFF.

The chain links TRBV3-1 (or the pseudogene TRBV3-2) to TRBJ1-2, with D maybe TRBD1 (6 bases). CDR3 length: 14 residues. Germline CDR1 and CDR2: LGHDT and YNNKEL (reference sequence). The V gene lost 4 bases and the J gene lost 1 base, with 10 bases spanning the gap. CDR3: CASSRQDSNYGYTF. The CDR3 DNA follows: TGTGCCAGCAGCCGGCAGGACAGTAACTATGGCTACACCTTC.

The CDR3 bases are TGCGCCAGCAGCCAAGACTGGGGGGGGGCCTACGAGCAGTACTTC. This translates into CASSQDWGGAYEQYF. The chain recombines TRBV4-3 with TRBJ2-7, with 7 positions matching TRBD2. The CDR3 is made up of 15 amino acids. With V trimmed by 0 bases and J by 2 bases, 4 bases remained unmatched. Germline loops: CDR1 LGHNA, CDR2 YSLEER.